These 16 T cell receptor beta chains share one sample of origin, sequenced in a study of blood T cell repertoires in COVID-19. Sequencing used immunoSEQ multiplex PCR; TCRdb keeps in-frame clones, though not all of them. The sample holds 60,000 or so clones; over 75% are singletons and the top ten take more than 13%. The sequencing sample was made of peripheral blood. The receptors come from a man of 80 years or more with acute or convalescent COVID-19.

The chain recombines TRBV5-6 with TRBJ1-2; 9 bases fit TRBD1. The V segment lost 4 bases and the J segment 7 bases; nucleotides outside the gene matches: 2. The CDR3 covers 12 residues. Germline CDR1 is SGHDT and CDR2 is YYEEEE. The CDR3 nucleotides read TGTGCCAGCAGCACGGGACAGGGTGGCTACACCTTC. Its protein product is CASSTGQGGYTF.

The rearrangement links TRBV29-1 to TRBJ2-1, with 10 bases matching TRBD2. CDR3 length: 14 residues. Germline CDR1 and CDR2: SQVTM and ANQGSEA. The V segment lost 5 bases and the J segment 3 bases; nucleotides outside the gene matches: 4. The CDR3 loop is CSVYTSGVYNEQFF. The CDR3 nucleotides are TGCAGCGTTTATACTAGCGGGGTCTACAATGAGCAGTTCTTC.

This clone turned up a few times. The chain's CDR3 is CASSPRGPGEQYF. CDR3 bases: TGTGCCAGCAGCCCAAGGGGGCCGGGCGAGCAGTACTTC. This chain uses TRBV7-9 with TRBJ2-7, with 7 positions matching TRBD1. CDR1 and CDR2 from the germline V gene are SEHNR and FQNEAQ (reference sequence). The V and J ends lost 5 bases and 6 bases, in that order; junction bases with no gene match: 7. The CDR3 covers 13 residues.

This chain connects TRBV6-6 to TRBJ1-4; 9 bases are a match to TRBD1. V lost 8 bases to trimming and J lost 4 bases; unmatched junction nucleotides: 11. The germline CDR1 and CDR2 sequences are MNHNY and SVGAGI (reference sequence). CDR3 size: 16 residues. This CDR3 is CASARDRVVGNEKLFF. The CDR3 region has the DNA TGTGCCAGCGCGCGGGACAGGGTGGTGGGTAATGAAAAACTGTTTTTT.

The J gene is TRBJ2-3, the V gene TRBV19; TRBD2 might be the D (5 bases). CDR3 length equals 14 residues. V was clipped by 4 bases and J by 0 bases, with 8 bases between them. Germline CDR1 reads LNHDA; CDR2 reads SQIVND (reference sequence). CDR3 in amino acids: CASSTSSSTDTQYF. DNA for the CDR3: TGTGCCAGTAGTACTAGCTCCAGCACAGATACGCAGTATTTT.

The rearrangement links TRBV28 to TRBJ2-1; TRBD2 matches at 8 bases. After removal of 8 bases from V and 2 bases from J, the junction contained 5 bases not matched to a gene. The CDR3 contains 14 residues. Germline V gives CDR1 MDHEN, CDR2 SYDVKM. The CDR3 sequence: CASRMTSAYNEQFF. As DNA, the CDR3 is TGTGCCAGCCGTATGACTAGCGCCTACAATGAGCAGTTCTTC.

The chain uses TRBV5-1 and TRBJ2-5, with 9 bases matching TRBD1. This CDR3 comprises 21 residues. With V trimmed by 0 bases and J by 5 bases, 23 bases remained unmatched. CDR1 is SGHRS, CDR2 YFSETQ, per germline. CDR3 residues: CASSLGATPRGQGFFQETQYF. The DNA for the CDR3 is TGCGCCAGCAGCTTGGGGGCCACCCCACGGGGACAGGGATTTTTTCAGGAGACCCAGTACTTC.

The rearrangement uses TRBV2 and TRBJ2-4, with D possibly TRBD2 on 6 matching bases. V lost 3 bases and J 7 bases, leaving 13 bases between the germline ends. From germline, CDR1 is SNHLY and CDR2 FYNNEI. This CDR3 is 14 amino acids long. The CDR3 sequence is CASSEGGTWNIQYF. The CDR3 DNA reads as TGTGCCAGCAGTGAGGGCGGGACTTGGAACATTCAGTACTTC.

The rearrangement links TRBV19 to TRBJ2-2; D is unclear. CDR1 is LNHDA and CDR2 is SQIVND in the germline V gene (reference sequence). The germline V and J ends were trimmed by 1 base and 1 base, with 10 bases remaining between them. The CDR3 covers 16 residues. CDR3 DNA sequence: TGTGCCAGTAGTATAGTCGTCCGGTGGAACACCGGGGAGCTGTTTTTT. Translated, it gives CASSIVVRWNTGELFF.

V is TRBV14 and J is TRBJ1-2; D gene uncertain. V was cut by 4 bases and J by 1 base, with 7 bases left in between. Looked up from germline, CDR1 is SGHDN and CDR2 is FVKESK. The CDR3 length is 13 residues. CDR3 amino acids: CASSPSVNYGYTF. CDR3 DNA: TGTGCCAGCAGCCCATCAGTTAACTATGGCTACACCTTC. The whole variable domain, filled in from reference TRBV14 and TRBJ1-2, reads EAGVTQFPSHSVIEKGQTVTLRCDPISGHDNLYWYRRVMGKEIKFLLHFVKESKQDESGMPNNRFLAERTGGTYSTLKVQPAELEDSGVYFCASSPSVNYGYTFGSGTRLTVV.

This chain links TRBV4-1 with TRBJ1-4; D is unresolved. The CDR3 covers 14 residues. V dropped 1 base and J dropped 0 bases, with 3 bases sitting between them. The germline CDR1 and CDR2 sequences are MGHRA and YSYEKL. CDR3 coding DNA: TGCGCCAGCAGCCAAGTCGCAACTAATGAAAAACTGTTTTTT. Its protein is CASSQVATNEKLFF.

This clone has only one observation. This chain uses TRBV18 with TRBJ1-1; D might be TRBD1 (6 bases). Trimming took off 5 bases at V and 4 bases at J, with 17 bases between the two ends. The germline gives CDR1 KGHSH, CDR2 LQKENI. This CDR3 is 15 amino acids long. In nucleotides, the CDR3 is TGTGCCAGCTCATCGCACCCCCAGGGGTCCACTGAAGCTTTCTTT. It yields the protein CASSSHPQGSTEAFF.

This rearrangement joins TRBV29-1 to TRBJ1-1; weak D call: TRBD1 (5 bases). V was trimmed by 2 bases and J by 0 bases, leaving 7 bases between them. CDR1 SQVTM and CDR2 ANQGSEA come from the germline V gene. The CDR3 consists of 13 residues. The CDR3 DNA reads as TGCAGCGTTGAACAGGGAATGAACACTGAAGCTTTCTTT. Translation: CSVEQGMNTEAFF.

The chain employs TRBV19 and TRBJ1-2; TRBD1 matches at 11 bases. The ends lost 10 bases at V and 3 bases at J; junction bases unmatched: 7. The germline V gene has CDR1 LNHDA and CDR2 SQIVND (reference sequence). The CDR3 spans 14 residues. CDR3 in amino acids: CATWDRGIHYGYTF. The CDR3 nucleotides are TGTGCCACCTGGGACAGGGGGATTCACTATGGCTACACCTTC.

This chain uses TRBV14 with TRBJ1-6; weak D call: TRBD1 (6 bases). CDR1 and CDR2 from the germline V gene are SGHDN and FVKESK. The germline V and J ends were trimmed by 6 bases and 6 bases, with 12 bases remaining between them. The length of the CDR3 is 14 residues. The CDR3 DNA reads TGTGCCAGCAGTCGGGACATGGCTAATTCACCCCTCCACTTT. It is translated as CASSRDMANSPLHF.

This chain connects TRBV5-4 to TRBJ1-1; 7 nucleotides match TRBD1. This CDR3 spans 14 amino acids. Germline V gene lookup returns CDR1 SGHNT and CDR2 YYREEE (reference sequence). The V and J ends lost 4 bases and 5 bases, in that order; junction bases with no gene match: 8. The chain's CDR3 is CASSAGGRGTEAFF. CDR3 bases: TGTGCCAGCAGCGCAGGGGGGCGGGGTACTGAAGCTTTCTTT.